This T cell receptor (beta chain) stems from a study of shared clonotypes between healthy human individuals. Study overall: Donors, aged 18 to 49, were two women and three men. General study points: Represented diversity, genetic and exposure-history alike, was limited by few donors.

On this clone: Its antigen remains unidentified.

V lost 0 bases and J 0 bases, leaving 24 bases between the germline ends. The germline CDR1 and CDR2 sequences are LNHNV and YYDKDF (reference sequence). This CDR3 contains 21 residues. Assay: immunoSEQ multiplex PCR; the TCRdb copy retains only in-frame clones and omits some. This sample yields fewer than 650,000 clones, of which about 79% are seen a single time; over 10% belongs to the top ten. The chain combines TRBV15 with TRBJ2-1, with D perhaps matching TRBD2 (6 bases). The receptor comes from a woman aged 35 to 49 in good health. Some clones in this sample may be carry-over from other donors' samples. The sample taken for sequencing was PBMCs. Written as DNA, the CDR3 is TGTGCCACCAGCAGAGATTTTGGGCGGGGACCAGAACTAAGCTCCTACAATGAGCAGTTCTTC. Translated, it gives CATSRDFGRGPELSSYNEQFF.